The 27 T cell receptor beta chains below come from one sample, sequenced in a study of blood T cells in healthy people across ages. The use of a sample-barcoded 5' primer and a J-beta primer mix characterized a second PCR of roughly 7 to 11 cycles. From the 5' RACE reads, TCRdb called clonotypes with MiXCR, one entry per CDR3 protein. This sample yields about 1.6 million distinct CDR3 sequences, of which about 35% are seen a single time; roughly 10% belongs to the top ten. Specimen: blood. These receptors came from a woman in her 30s in good health.

This clonotype was seen a few times. V usage is TRBV27 and J usage is TRBJ2-5; 15 bases are a match to TRBD2. The CDR3 is made up of 17 amino acids. V trimming: 4 bases; J trimming: 4 bases; junction bases outside the gene matches: 7. Germline values: CDR1 MNHEY, CDR2 SMNVEV (reference sequence). The CDR3 coding sequence is TGTGCCAGCAGTTCGGGACTAGCGGGAGGTGTGGGAGAGACCCAGTACTTC. Protein: CASSSGLAGGVGETQYF.

This clonotype was recorded only once. The gene calls are TRBV11-2 and TRBJ2-3; 7 bases are shared with TRBD2. Germline CDR1 reads SGHAT; CDR2 reads FQNNGV. The CDR3 contains 15 residues. J was trimmed by 1 base and V by 2 bases; bases with no gene match: 3. The CDR3 loop is CASSLHRGGTDTQYF. The CDR3 bases are TGTGCCAGCAGCTTACACCGGGGGGGCACAGATACGCAGTATTTT.

About this clonotype: A clone one base away is much larger, so this may be a read error. The gene calls are TRBV4-2 and TRBJ2-1; TRBD2 matches at 12 bases. This CDR3 has 18 amino acids. Looked up from germline, CDR1 is LGHNA and CDR2 is YNFKEQ. V gave up 0 bases and J gave up 13 bases; unmatched junction bases: 16. This chain's CDR3 is CASSQERGLAGQKETQFF. As DNA, the CDR3 is TGTGCCAGCAGCCAAGAACGCGGACTAGCGGGACAAAAAGAGACCCAGTTCTTC.

The chain joins TRBV2 to TRBJ2-3, with 9 bases that match TRBD1. CDR3 size: 15 residues. Losses at the gene ends were 11 bases for V and 4 bases for J; bases not matched to a gene: 13. Germline assignment: CDR1 SNHLY and CDR2 FYNNEI. The chain's CDR3 is CASEPGQGLADTQYF. In DNA form, the CDR3 reads TGTGCCTCGGAACCGGGACAGGGCCTTGCAGATACGCAGTATTTT.

About this clonotype: At one end the junction does not follow the germline gene, possibly because of a read error. The rearrangement links TRBV30 to TRBJ1-1; 10 bases align to TRBD1. Germline lookup yields CDR1 GTSNPN and CDR2 SVGIG (reference sequence). The CDR3 runs to 12 residues. This CDR3 is CAWGQGGTEAFF. The DNA of the CDR3 is TGTGCCTGGGGACAGGGGGGGACTGAAGCTTTTTTT. Complete variable domain (other parts from reference TRBV30 and TRBJ1-1): SQTIHQWPATLVQPVGSPLSLECTVEGTSNPNLYWYRQAAGRGLQLLFYSVGIGQISSEVPQNLSASRPQDRQFILSSKKLLLSDSGFYLCAWGQGGTEAFFGQGTRLTVV.

This clonotype was counted only a few times. The V call is TRBV30, the J call TRBJ2-3; D call uncertain. CDR3 length equals 14 residues. V was trimmed by 3 bases and J by 6 bases, leaving 16 bases between them. Germline CDR1 is GTSNPN and CDR2 is SVGIG (reference sequence). Written as DNA, the CDR3 is TGTGCCTGGAGGGGGTTTCGGGTCTCGGATACGCAGTATTTT. It translates to CAWRGFRVSDTQYF.

The rearrangement joins TRBV20-1 to TRBJ2-5, with 8 bases matching TRBD2. V gave up 0 bases and J gave up 4 bases; unmatched junction bases: 7. CDR3 length: 15 residues. Germline CDR1 DFQATT, CDR2 SNEGSKA (reference sequence). CDR3 region: CSARDQRRGGETQYF. For the CDR3, the DNA is TGCAGTGCTAGAGATCAGAGACGGGGGGGAGAGACCCAGTACTTC.

The chain combines TRBV29-1 with TRBJ2-1; no reliable D call. Germline assignment: CDR1 SQVTM and CDR2 ANQGSEA. This CDR3 comprises 9 residues. V was cut by 4 bases and J by 10 bases, with 5 bases left in between. CDR3 sequence (DNA): TGCAGCGTTGGTGCCGAGCAGTTCTTC. Protein: CSVGAEQFF.

Details on this clonotype: A much larger clone is a single base away; this may be a read error. The V call is TRBV29-1, the J call TRBJ2-5, with a tentative D call TRBD1 (6 bases). The germline V and J ends were trimmed by 5 bases and 11 bases, with 21 bases remaining between them. Germline assignment: CDR1 SQVTM and CDR2 ANQGSEA. The CDR3 has 13 amino acids. The CDR3 DNA follows: TGCAGCGTTATGAGGGCAGGGGTTTATGAGCAGTACTTC. Its translation is CSVMRAGVYEQYF. Combining the CDR3 with reference TRBV29-1 and TRBJ2-5 gives the whole variable domain SAVISQKPSRDICQRGTSLTIQCQVDSQVTMMFWYRQQPGQSLTLIATANQGSEATYESGFVIDKFPISRPNLTFSTLTVSNMSPEDSSIYLCSVMRAGVYEQYFGPGTRLLVL.

The chain couples TRBV7-9 to TRBJ1-2; 7 bases are a match to TRBD1. Trimming removed 3 bases from V and 3 bases from J; junction bases left unmatched: 7. The CDR3 spans 15 residues. Germline V lookup: CDR1 SEHNR, CDR2 FQNEAQ (reference sequence). CDR3 sequence (DNA): TGTGCCAGCAGCTTGTGGGACAGAGAGGACTATGGCTACACCTTC. As protein: CASSLWDREDYGYTF. The whole variable domain, filled in from reference TRBV7-9 and TRBJ1-2, reads DTGVSQNPRHKITKRGQNVTFRCDPISEHNRLYWYRQTLGQGPEFLTYFQNEAQLEKSRLLSDRFSAERPKGSFSTLEIQRTEQGDSAMYLCASSLWDREDYGYTFGSGTRLTVV.

The V gene is TRBV12-3 or TRBV12-4, the J gene TRBJ1-4; D possibly corresponds to TRBD1 (5 bases). The V gene lost 6 bases and the J gene lost 5 bases, with 16 bases spanning the gap. This CDR3 has 15 amino acids. The CDR3 nucleotides are TGTGCCAGCAGCCCCAACCGGGGACGGAATGAAAAACTGTTTTTT. Encoded protein: CASSPNRGRNEKLFF.

DNA of the CDR3: TGTGCCACTACCGAGCTAGCGGGAACTTCCTACGAGCAGTACTTC. Residues: CATTELAGTSYEQYF. The chain has TRBV10-3 and TRBJ2-7; 9 bases are shared with TRBD2. This CDR3 region has 15 residues. V lost 10 bases to trimming and J lost 1 base; unmatched junction nucleotides: 11. Germline CDR1 and CDR2: ENHRY and SYGVKD.

There are a few counts of this clonotype. The rearrangement joins TRBV29-1 to TRBJ2-5; D is perhaps TRBD1 or TRBD2 (5 bases each). The J call may be incorrect, as the DNA end agrees better with TRBJ2-7. The CDR3 totals 13 residues. Per germline, CDR1 SQVTM and CDR2 ANQGSEA. CDR3 in DNA: TGCAGTTTCCGGGGACCTACGAGATACGAGCAGTACTTC. Protein sequence: CSFRGPTRYEQYF.

This chain links TRBV2 with TRBJ2-5; 8 positions match TRBD2. The CDR3 length is 15 residues. Germline trimming cut 11 bases from V and 0 bases from J; bases unmatched to any gene: 11. The germline gives CDR1 SNHLY, CDR2 FYNNEI. The CDR3 nucleotides read TGTGCCCGACATAGAGCGGGAGTTTACCAAGAGACCCAGTACTTC. Amino acid sequence: CARHRAGVYQETQYF.

The chain recombines TRBV29-1 with TRBJ2-2, with D unclear. This CDR3 contains 16 residues. Germline V gene lookup returns CDR1 SQVTM and CDR2 ANQGSEA. V was shortened by 5 bases and J by 4 bases, with 20 bases between the two germline ends. CDR3 nucleotides: TGCAGCGTTTGGACCCCGGGCCCTAGTCGCACCGGGGAGCTGTTTTTT. Residues: CSVWTPGPSRTGELFF.

On this clonotype itself: One end of the junction fails to match germline, which may point to a read error. J is TRBJ2-7 and V is TRBV20-1; D is uncertain. This CDR3 is built from 15 residues. Germline-derived CDR1 and CDR2 are DFQATT and SNEGSKA (reference sequence). The CDR3 nucleotides are TGCGGTGCTAGAGAATACGACGGGCCGTCGCGAGAGCAGTACTTC. Its translation is CGAREYDGPSREQYF.

The chain carries TRBV7-7 and TRBJ2-5; 7 bases align to TRBD2. Trimming at V came to 2 bases and at J to 6 bases, leaving 6 bases not matched to a gene. This CDR3 spans 14 amino acids. The germline V gene encodes CDR1 SSHAT and CDR2 FNYEAQ (reference sequence). CDR3 nucleotide sequence: TGTGCCAGCAGCTTAAGACTAGCTAGCAAGACCCAGTACTTC. Its protein is CASSLRLASKTQYF.

V usage is TRBV4-1 and J usage is TRBJ2-1, with 11 bases aligning to TRBD2. This CDR3 has 17 amino acids. Per germline, CDR1 MGHRA and CDR2 YSYEKL. V lost 2 bases and J lost 9; bases outside the gene matches: 12. CDR3 DNA sequence: TGCGCCAGCAGCCAACCCCTTCTAGCGGGAGGAATGGCTGAGCAGTTCTTC. The encoded protein is CASSQPLLAGGMAEQFF.

The chain is built from TRBV28 and TRBJ2-1, with D perhaps given as TRBD1 or TRBD2 (5 bases each). The CDR3 runs 14 residues. Trimming stripped 5 bases from V and 8 bases from J, with 16 bases between. Germline V gene lookup returns CDR1 MDHEN and CDR2 SYDVKM. CDR3 loop: CASSRGVGWDEQFF. CDR3 bases: TGTGCCAGCAGTAGGGGAGTTGGGTGGGATGAGCAGTTCTTC.

V usage is TRBV5-5 and J usage is TRBJ1-2, with TRBD1 matching 8 bases. Germline V CDR1 and CDR2: SGHKS, YYEKEE (reference sequence). Unmatched junction bases numbered 20, after V lost 0 bases and J lost 4 bases. This CDR3 contains 20 residues. The CDR3 nucleotides are TGTGCCAGCAGCTTGGGGGTTTTATGGCGGATGGACAGGGCAGCCTATGGCTACACCTTC. It specifies CASSLGVLWRMDRAAYGYTF.

This clonotype appeared once. The rearrangement uses TRBV9 and TRBJ1-4, with TRBD1 matching 9 bases. Germline V gene data show CDR1 as SGDLS and CDR2 as YYNGEE. The CDR3 runs to 15 residues. V lost 4 bases to trimming and J lost 8 bases; unmatched junction nucleotides: 9. CDR3 in DNA: TGTGCCAGCAGCACCTCCGGGACAGGGCTAGAAAAACTGTTTTTT. Translating gives CASSTSGTGLEKLFF.

V gene TRBV20-1 combines with J gene TRBJ2-1; the match to TRBD2 covers 12 bases. J gave up 4 bases and V 1 base, and 5 bases lay outside the gene matches. Germline V lookup: CDR1 DFQATT, CDR2 SNEGSKA (reference sequence). The length of the CDR3 is 16 residues. This CDR3 reads CSARASSGRVYNEQFF. The CDR3 DNA reads TGCAGTGCTAGAGCTTCTAGCGGGAGGGTTTACAATGAGCAGTTCTTC.

This sequence joins TRBV9 and TRBJ2-5; 9 bases fit TRBD2. Germline CDR1 reads SGDLS; CDR2 reads YYNGEE. Unmatched junction bases numbered 8, after V lost 4 bases and J lost 1 base. This CDR3 comprises 16 residues. CDR3 DNA: TGTGCCAGCAGCCAGTTTATTAGCGGGGGCCAAGAGACCCAGTACTTC. Its translation is CASSQFISGGQETQYF.

The chain has TRBV20-1 and TRBJ2-7; possible D gene TRBD2, 5 bases. The V gene lost 4 bases and the J gene lost 0 bases, with 16 bases spanning the gap. CDR3 length: 15 amino acids. Germline V gene sequence: CDR1 DFQATT, CDR2 SNEGSKA (reference sequence). This CDR3 reads CSATGLGISSYEQYF. CDR3 in DNA: TGCAGTGCTACCGGACTGGGGATAAGCTCCTACGAGCAGTACTTC.

This clonotype was seen more than once but under ten times. The rearrangement links TRBV7-6 to TRBJ2-5; D is perhaps TRBD2 (6 bases). The CDR3 has 17 amino acids. Germline CDR1 and CDR2: SGHVS and FNYEAQ. V lost 0 bases to trimming and J lost 3 bases, with 17 bases between them. This CDR3 reads CASSLAPGRTGEETQYF. The CDR3 DNA is TGTGCCAGCAGCTTAGCCCCTGGGCGGACGGGGGAAGAGACCCAGTACTTC.

In this sample, this clonotype turned up many times. V and J are TRBV29-1 and TRBJ2-1; D possibly corresponds to TRBD2 (6 bases). Germline V gene lookup returns CDR1 SQVTM and CDR2 ANQGSEA. Between the trimmed V and J ends, which lost 0 bases and 6 bases, there was a span of 15 bases. The CDR3 contains 15 residues. CDR3: CSVEDERGTVNEQFF. The DNA of the CDR3 is TGCAGCGTTGAAGACGAACGCGGGACGGTCAATGAGCAGTTCTTC.

This clonotype was seen a few times. The chain is built from TRBV7-8 and TRBJ2-1; TRBD2 matches 8 bases. The V gene's germline CDR1 is SGHVS and CDR2 FQNEAQ. The V gene end was trimmed by 3 bases and the J gene end by 2 bases; junction bases not matched to a gene: 12. The length of the CDR3 is 18 residues. As DNA, the CDR3 is TGTGCCAGCAGCTTTCAAGACCCGGGACTAGAGGCCTACAATGAGCAGTTCTTC. Its protein product is CASSFQDPGLEAYNEQFF.